These 21 T cell receptor beta chains originate from one sample sequenced in a study of cytomegalovirus exposure and HLA in healthy donors. The PCR used 60 Vbeta and 13 Jbeta primers. Here immunoSEQ multiplex PCR was the method, and the copy in TCRdb shows in-frame clones only, minus some. The table shows 180,000 or so clones, with under 80% occurring only once. Sequenced input: PBMCs. Receptor source: a female donor in good health and CMV-seronegative.

The V and J genes are TRBV30 and TRBJ2-3; 8 positions agree with TRBD2. The CDR3 is 16 residues long. Germline V gene sequence: CDR1 GTSNPN, CDR2 SVGIG (reference sequence). V lost 0 bases to trimming and J lost 0 bases; unmatched junction nucleotides: 5. The CDR3 DNA reads TGTGCCTGGAGTGTAGGGTCTAGCGGGAGCACAGATACGCAGTATTTT. Translation: CAWSVGSSGSTDTQYF.

The rearrangement uses TRBV7-9 and TRBJ1-4, with no clear D. The CDR3 is 12 residues long. Germline CDR1 reads SEHNR; CDR2 reads FQNEAQ (reference sequence). The V gene lost 1 base and the J gene lost 7 bases, with 4 bases spanning the gap. The CDR3 loop reads CASSLDSEKLFF. The CDR3 region has the DNA TGTGCCAGCAGCTTAGATAGTGAAAAACTGTTTTTT.

V gene TRBV10-1 combines with J gene TRBJ2-7; weak D call: TRBD1 (6 bases). The CDR3 runs 13 residues. Trimming pared 5 bases from V and 3 bases from J, leaving 11 bases between. Germline V CDR1 and CDR2: WNHNN, SYGVQD (reference sequence). The CDR3 region is CASSQGQHYEQYF. The CDR3 nucleotides read TGCGCCAGCAGTCAAGGACAGCACTACGAGCAGTACTTC.

J is TRBJ2-7 and V is TRBV19, with 9 bases fitting TRBD1. The CDR3 loop spans 14 amino acids. V shed 8 bases, J shed 6 bases, and the junction held 11 bases outside the gene matches. Germline V lookup: CDR1 LNHDA, CDR2 SQIVND (reference sequence). For the CDR3, the DNA is TGTGCCAGTTCCCCGGGACAGGGTGTTGGCGAGCAGTACTTC. Translation: CASSPGQGVGEQYF.

The V and J genes are TRBV18 and TRBJ1-2, with 10 bases aligning to TRBD1. The CDR3 is made up of 16 amino acids. Germline CDR1 reads KGHSH; CDR2 reads LQKENI. J was trimmed by 0 bases and V by 3 bases; bases with no gene match: 4. DNA for the CDR3: TGTGCCAGCTCACCGGACAGGGGGAGGACTAACTATGGCTACACCTTC. Translation: CASSPDRGRTNYGYTF. Together with reference TRBV18 and TRBJ1-2, the CDR3 gives the full variable domain: NAGVMQNPRHLVRRRGQEARLRCSPMKGHSHVYWYRQLPEEGLKFMVYLQKENIIDESGMPKERFSAEFPKEGPSILRIQQVVRGDSAAYFCASSPDRGRTNYGYTFGSGTRLTVV.

The chain couples TRBV19 to TRBJ1-5; 9 positions agree with TRBD1. The V gene's germline CDR1 is LNHDA and CDR2 SQIVND (reference sequence). The CDR3 extends over 16 amino acids. The V segment lost 2 bases and the J segment 2 bases; nucleotides outside the gene matches: 4. For the CDR3, the DNA is TGTGCCAGTAGTATACCACAGGGGGCTGGCAATCAGCCCCAGCATTTT. This sequence encodes CASSIPQGAGNQPQHF.

This clone is a singleton in its sample. One end of the junction does not line up with germline, which may come from a read error. This chain joins TRBV6-1 and TRBJ2-7; 11 positions match TRBD2. This CDR3 is built from 15 residues. Germline V gene sequence: CDR1 MNHNS, CDR2 SASEGT. CDR3 protein: CASSPTSGTSFEQYF. For the CDR3, the DNA is TGTGCCAGCAGTCCGACTAGCGGGACTTCCTTCGAGCAGTACTTC.

The chain has TRBV27 and TRBJ1-1, with D possibly matching TRBD1 (5 bases). Trimming stripped 2 bases from V and 4 bases from J, with 11 bases between. CDR1 and CDR2 from the germline V gene are MNHEY and SMNVEV (reference sequence). This CDR3 has 14 residues. The CDR3 region has the DNA TGTGCCAGCAGTTTAGCAGGGAGGGTCACTGAAGCTTTCTTT. Translation gives CASSLAGRVTEAFF.

The chain joins TRBV4-2 to TRBJ2-3; 12 nucleotides align to TRBD2. Looked up from germline, CDR1 is LGHNA and CDR2 is YNFKEQ. The trim removed 4 bases at V and 2 bases at J, leaving 16 bases unmatched. This CDR3 is built from 20 residues. The DNA of the CDR3 is TGTGCCAGCAGCCGTAACTTTTCGCCTAGCGGGAGGGGATACACAGATACGCAGTATTTT. The encoded protein is CASSRNFSPSGRGYTDTQYF.

The chain joins TRBV5-1 to TRBJ2-5; a possible D gene is TRBD1 (5 bases). Germline V lookup: CDR1 SGHRS, CDR2 YFSETQ. CDR3 length equals 14 residues. Trimming pared 3 bases from V and 5 bases from J, leaving 14 bases between. The CDR3 sequence: CASSWVVGAETQYF. The CDR3 DNA is TGCGCCAGCAGCTGGGTGGTAGGGGCCGAGACCCAGTACTTC.

The V and J genes are TRBV9 and TRBJ2-2, with 14 nucleotides matching TRBD2. This CDR3 region has 18 residues. V shed 3 bases, J shed 5 bases, and the junction held 9 bases outside the gene matches. Germline CDR1 SGDLS, CDR2 YYNGEE. DNA for the CDR3: TGTGCCAGCAGCGCACCCGGGACTAGCGGGAGTGGAACCGGGGAGCTGTTTTTT. It is translated as CASSAPGTSGSGTGELFF. Filled out from reference TRBV9 and TRBJ2-2, the complete variable domain reads DSGVTQTPKHLITATGQRVTLRCSPRSGDLSVYWYQQSLDQGLQFLIQYYNGEERAKGNILERFSAQQFPDLHSELNLSSLELGDSALYFCASSAPGTSGSGTGELFFGEGSRLTVL.

The V call is TRBV28, the J call TRBJ1-4, with 10 bases that match TRBD1. CDR3 length equals 14 residues. Germline-derived CDR1 and CDR2 are MDHEN and SYDVKM. Trimming cost V 6 bases and J 7 bases; bases outside gene matches: 5. In DNA, the CDR3 is TGTGCCAGCAGAACCGGGACAGGGGCTGAAAAACTGTTTTTT. Translated, it gives CASRTGTGAEKLFF.

The J gene is TRBJ2-1, the V gene TRBV18; 15 bases match TRBD2. With V trimmed by 6 bases and J by 3 bases, 9 bases remained unmatched. There are 18 residues in the CDR3. Germline V CDR1 and CDR2: KGHSH, LQKENI. CDR3 in DNA: TGTGCCAGCTCCCCAGGGACTAGCGGGGGGCCCTTCTACAATGAGCAGTTCTTC. Its protein is CASSPGTSGGPFYNEQFF.

A single count supports this clone. This rearrangement joins TRBV4-1 to TRBJ2-5; a weak D match, TRBD1 (6 bases). Germline CDR1 is MGHRA and CDR2 is YSYEKL. The germline V and J ends were trimmed by 1 base and 0 bases, with 9 bases remaining between them. This CDR3 has 15 residues. The CDR3: CASSQVGQYQETQYF. CDR3 coding DNA: TGCGCCAGCAGCCAAGTGGGACAATACCAAGAGACCCAGTACTTC.

This rearrangement joins TRBV28 to TRBJ1-2; 8 bases agree with TRBD1. V trimming: 2 bases; J trimming: 8 bases; junction bases outside the gene matches: 1. The CDR3 sequence is 12 residues long. Germline assignment: CDR1 MDHEN and CDR2 SYDVKM. DNA of the CDR3: TGTGCCAGCAGTTTACGGGACAGGGGCTACACCTTC. Residues: CASSLRDRGYTF.

The chain joins TRBV29-1 to TRBJ2-5; D may be TRBD2 (6 bases). V shed 6 bases and J shed 2 bases, with 13 bases lying between them. The CDR3 totals 13 residues. Per germline, CDR1 SQVTM and CDR2 ANQGSEA. Written as DNA, the CDR3 is TGCAGCGTATCGGGGGTTGGGCAAGAGACCCAGTACTTC. It encodes CSVSGVGQETQYF.

J is TRBJ1-2 and V is TRBV4-1, with 9 bases aligning to TRBD1. The germline CDR1 and CDR2 sequences are MGHRA and YSYEKL. This CDR3 contains 14 residues. The J segment lost 4 bases and the V segment lost 3 bases, leaving 3 bases of the junction unmatched. CDR3 sequence (DNA): TGCGCCAGCAGCCAGGACAGGGGACGCTATGGCTACACCTTC. Translation gives CASSQDRGRYGYTF.

Notes on this clone: This sample includes further DNA sequences coding for the same CDR3. The chain links TRBV9 to TRBJ2-7, with TRBD2 identical over 14 bases. The CDR3 has 15 residues. Per germline, CDR1 SGDLS and CDR2 YYNGEE. V shed 2 bases, J shed 4 bases, and the junction held 2 bases outside the gene matches. The DNA for the CDR3 is TGTGCCAGCAGCGTCGGGACTAGCGGGAGTTACGAGCAGTACTTC. This codes for CASSVGTSGSYEQYF.

The chain uses TRBV28 and TRBJ2-1, with 12 bases aligning to TRBD2. The germline V gene encodes CDR1 MDHEN and CDR2 SYDVKM. This CDR3 has 15 amino acids. The V and J ends lost 5 bases and 3 bases, in that order; junction bases with no gene match: 2. The CDR3 loop reads CASSRLAGVYNEQFF. CDR3 coding DNA: TGTGCCAGCAGTAGACTAGCGGGAGTCTACAATGAGCAGTTCTTC.

The V gene is TRBV19, the J gene TRBJ2-2, with 12 bases fitting TRBD2. Trimming at V came to 4 bases and at J to 3 bases, leaving 6 bases not matched to a gene. This CDR3 region has 17 residues. CDR1 and CDR2 from the germline V gene are LNHDA and SQIVND (reference sequence). The CDR3 sequence: CASSNRLAGVDTGELFF. The CDR3 nucleotides are TGTGCCAGTAGTAACAGACTAGCGGGAGTCGACACCGGGGAGCTGTTTTTT.

This chain joins TRBV28 and TRBJ1-1; D is perhaps TRBD1 (6 bases). There are 18 residues in the CDR3. The V gene lost 8 bases and the J gene lost 1 base, with 26 bases spanning the gap. The germline V gene encodes CDR1 MDHEN and CDR2 SYDVKM. The CDR3 bases are TGTGCCAGCCTAAACCGGGACATCGGGTCTGAACGGAACACTGAAGCTTTCTTT. Amino acid sequence: CASLNRDIGSERNTEAFF.